This passage covers 7 T cell receptor beta chains from one sample sequenced in a study of T cells after yellow fever vaccination. TCRdb called the 5' RACE reads again in MiXCR, with one record for every CDR3 protein. The data contain about 340,000 distinct CDR3 sequences, roughly 4.3% of them singletons. The specimen comprised PBMCs, sampled 5 days after the yellow fever booster vaccination. Receptors originate from a man younger than 35 who received the YFV17D yellow fever vaccine.

This clonotype was detected only a few times. The chain has TRBV18 and TRBJ2-1, with 7 nucleotides matching TRBD1. After removal of 6 bases from V and 3 bases from J, the junction contained 5 bases not matched to a gene. The CDR3 totals 14 residues. CDR1 is KGHSH and CDR2 is LQKENI in the germline V gene. CDR3 bases: TGTGCCAGCTCCGCACGACAGGGCTACAATGAGCAGTTCTTC. Protein: CASSARQGYNEQFF.

This chain joins TRBV15 and TRBJ2-7; 7 bases agree with TRBD2. The germline V gene encodes CDR1 LNHNV and CDR2 YYDKDF (reference sequence). V trimming: 0 bases; J trimming: 2 bases; junction bases outside the gene matches: 13. The CDR3 spans 18 residues. CDR3 protein: CATSREGGFSPITYEQYF. CDR3 nucleotide sequence: TGTGCCACCAGCAGAGAGGGGGGGTTCTCCCCAATTACCTACGAGCAGTACTTC.

This clonotype was seen ten or more times. V and J are TRBV9 and TRBJ2-1, with TRBD1 matching 7 bases. CDR1 is SGDLS and CDR2 is YYNGEE in the germline V gene. Losses at the gene ends were 3 bases for V and 9 bases for J; bases not matched to a gene: 6. The CDR3 consists of 13 residues. The CDR3 loop reads CASSEGPGGEQFF. CDR3 DNA: TGTGCCAGCAGCGAAGGGCCAGGGGGTGAGCAGTTCTTC.

This chain joins TRBV12-3 or TRBV12-4 and TRBJ2-5, with 11 bases matching TRBD1. The CDR3 runs to 15 residues. With 5 bases clipped from V and 0 bases from J, the junction kept 2 bases outside the gene matches. The CDR3 here is CASSGQGAYQETQYF. In DNA form, the CDR3 reads TGTGCCAGCAGTGGACAGGGGGCCTACCAAGAGACCCAGTACTTC.

This clonotype was seen more than once but under ten times. The chain combines TRBV4-2 with TRBJ2-5; 7 bases are a match to TRBD2. V lost 2 bases and J lost 0; bases outside the gene matches: 6. The CDR3 extends over 16 amino acids. Germline V gene sequence: CDR1 LGHNA, CDR2 YNFKEQ. The CDR3 bases are TGTGCCAGCAGCCAAAGGGATGGGGGGGACCAAGAGACCCAGTACTTC. This translates into CASSQRDGGDQETQYF.

This clonotype was seen at least ten times. This chain uses TRBV5-1 with TRBJ2-1; possibly TRBD2 for D (6 bases). The CDR3 totals 14 residues. The germline CDR1 and CDR2 sequences are SGHRS and YFSETQ. V lost 4 bases and J 9 bases, leaving 17 bases between the germline ends. CDR3 DNA sequence: TGCGCCAGCAGCCCGGGGGTAGTCCCCGGTGAGCAGTTCTTC. Protein sequence: CASSPGVVPGEQFF. The complete variable domain, with remaining parts taken from reference TRBV5-1 and TRBJ2-1, reads KAGVTQTPRYLIKTRGQQVTLSCSPISGHRSVSWYQQTPGQGLQFLFEYFSETQRNKGNFPGRFSGRQFSNSRSEMNVSTLELGDSALYLCASSPGVVPGEQFFGPGTRLTVL.

J is TRBJ2-5 and V is TRBV12-3 or TRBV12-4, with D perhaps TRBD1 or TRBD2 (5 bases each). The CDR3 totals 14 residues. Deletions cut 1 base from V and 5 bases from J, with 11 bases between. CDR3 sequence (DNA): TGTGCCAGCAGTTTAGGTTGGGGCGGGGAGACCCAGTACTTC. It encodes CASSLGWGGETQYF.